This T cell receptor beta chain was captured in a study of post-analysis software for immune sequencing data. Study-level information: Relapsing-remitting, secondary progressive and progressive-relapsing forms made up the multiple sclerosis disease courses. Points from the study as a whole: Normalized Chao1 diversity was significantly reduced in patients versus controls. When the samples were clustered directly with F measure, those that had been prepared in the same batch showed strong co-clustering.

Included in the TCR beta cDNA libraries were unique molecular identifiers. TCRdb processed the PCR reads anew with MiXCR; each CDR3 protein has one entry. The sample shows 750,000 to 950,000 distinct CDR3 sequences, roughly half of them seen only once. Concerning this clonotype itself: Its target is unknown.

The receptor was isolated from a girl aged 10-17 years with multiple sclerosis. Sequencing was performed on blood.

The CDR3, as DNA: TGTGCCAGCAGTTTCCACAGGGGAGTTGTCCACGAGCAGTACTTC. It yields the protein CASSFHRGVVHEQYF. The genes are TRBV12-3 or TRBV12-4 and TRBJ2-5, with TRBD1 matching 7 bases. The last part of the DNA fits TRBJ2-7 better; the J call may be wrong. This CDR3 is built from 15 residues.